What follows are 19 T cell receptor beta chains derived from one specimen sequenced in a study of CD4 T cells in relation to SARS-CoV-2 and coronaviruses. The protocol was immunoSEQ multiplex PCR, while the TCRdb copy is restricted to in-frame clones and leaves out a portion. The sample has 58,000 or so clones, just over 90% seen once. Sequences were obtained from naive CD4+ T cells from PBMCs. Subset in this sample: naive CD4+ T cells isolated by negative enrichment. The receptors were sampled from an adult with COVID-19.

This chain joins TRBV19 and TRBJ2-6; 8 nucleotides match TRBD1. CDR1 LNHDA and CDR2 SQIVND come from the germline V gene (reference sequence). The V segment lost 7 bases and the J segment 4 bases; nucleotides outside the gene matches: 12. The length of the CDR3 is 17 residues. CDR3 coding DNA: TGTGCCAGTATGGGCCGGGACAGGCCCAGCGGGGCCAACGTCCTGACTTTC. This encodes CASMGRDRPSGANVLTF.

The V gene is TRBV7-3, the J gene TRBJ2-1; perhaps TRBD1 as D (6 bases). The germline V gene has CDR1 SGHTA and CDR2 FQGTGA. This CDR3 is 16 amino acids long. Between the trimmed V and J ends, which lost 6 bases and 4 bases, there was a span of 19 bases. The CDR3 nucleotides are TGTGCCAGCAGGGGGAACGCCGGACAGCAATACAATGAGCAGTTCTTC. Translation: CASRGNAGQQYNEQFF.

The chain combines TRBV3-1 (or the pseudogene TRBV3-2) with TRBJ2-1, with D perhaps matching TRBD2 (6 bases). This CDR3 is 16 amino acids long. Germline CDR1 and CDR2: LGHDT and YNNKEL (reference sequence). V shed 5 bases and J shed 0 bases, with 14 bases lying between them. The CDR3 coding sequence is TGTGCCAGCAGCGGAGGGCCGGAGAGCTCCTACAATGAGCAGTTCTTC. Amino acids: CASSGGPESSYNEQFF.

The chain combines TRBV24-1 with TRBJ2-1, with TRBD1 matching over 7 bases. This CDR3 is 15 amino acids long. Germline lookup yields CDR1 KGHDR and CDR2 SFDVKD. The ends lost 2 bases at V and 8 bases at J; junction bases unmatched: 8. CDR3 loop: CATSDSRTGSHEQFF. The CDR3 nucleotides are TGTGCCACCAGTGATTCCCGGACAGGTAGTCATGAGCAGTTCTTC.

The gene calls are TRBV15 and TRBJ1-4, with 10 bases fitting TRBD1. The junction had 10 bases not matched to a gene; V was cut back by 5 bases and J by 7 bases. Per the germline V gene, CDR1 is LNHNV and CDR2 is YYDKDF (reference sequence). This CDR3 contains 16 residues. The CDR3 is CATSPRDRGMSEKLFF. The DNA of the CDR3 is TGTGCCACCAGCCCACGGGACAGGGGCATGAGTGAAAAACTGTTTTTT.

The J gene is TRBJ2-2, the V gene TRBV5-4, with D possibly being TRBD1 or TRBD2 (5 bases each). The CDR3 loop spans 14 amino acids. CDR1 and CDR2 (germline): SGHNT, YYREEE (reference sequence). Trimming cost V 4 bases and J 3 bases, with 10 bases left between them. In nucleotides, the CDR3 is TGTGCCAGCAGCGGGGGACCTGACACCGGGGAGCTGTTTTTT. Translated, it gives CASSGGPDTGELFF.

The CDR3 spells CASRRTSGSLGELFF. The CDR3 bases are TGTGCCAGCAGGAGGACTAGCGGGAGTCTCGGGGAGCTGTTTTTT. This chain connects TRBV6-5 to TRBJ2-2; TRBD2 matches at 13 bases. Trimming cost V 6 bases and J 7 bases; bases outside gene matches: 5. Germline V gives CDR1 MNHEY, CDR2 SVGAGI. The CDR3 has 15 amino acids.

The genes are TRBV7-2 and TRBJ1-4; D unclear. Germline loops: CDR1 SGHTA, CDR2 FQGNSA. Trimming removed 1 base at V and 4 bases at J, with 13 bases between. This CDR3 is built from 16 residues. CDR3 protein: CASSLGGRAYNEKLFF. As DNA, the CDR3 is TGTGCCAGCAGCTTAGGAGGCCGAGCTTATAATGAAAAACTGTTTTTT.

V gene TRBV14 combines with J gene TRBJ2-7, with D hard to call. Per the germline V gene, CDR1 is SGHDN and CDR2 is FVKESK. The CDR3 runs to 15 residues. Trimming took 1 base from V and 2 from J, leaving 12 bases between them. The CDR3 DNA sequence: TGTGCCAGCAGCCAAGCATGGGCGCGGCCCTACGAGCAGTACTTC. This gives the protein CASSQAWARPYEQYF.

This clone has a single count. The V call is TRBV6-6, the J call TRBJ2-3; D possibly corresponds to TRBD2 (6 bases). In germline, CDR1 is MNHNY, CDR2 SVGAGI (reference sequence). V lost 6 bases, J lost 2 bases, and 15 bases lay in between. CDR3 size: 15 residues. The CDR3 protein is CASRGLNGHTDTQYF. The CDR3, as DNA: TGTGCCAGCAGGGGACTCAACGGACACACAGATACGCAGTATTTT.

V usage is TRBV5-4 and J usage is TRBJ2-2; the match to TRBD2 covers 11 bases. J gave up 6 bases and V 5 bases, and 0 bases lay outside the gene matches. CDR3 length equals 13 residues. Germline V CDR1 and CDR2: SGHNT, YYREEE (reference sequence). CDR3 nucleotides: TGTGCCAGCAGACTAGCGGGGGCCGGGGAGCTGTTTTTT. Amino acid sequence: CASRLAGAGELFF.

V and J are TRBV9 and TRBJ2-1, with 12 bases matching TRBD2. The CDR3 totals 20 residues. CDR1 and CDR2 (germline): SGDLS, YYNGEE. Germline trimming cut 4 bases from V and 0 bases from J; bases unmatched to any gene: 14. The chain's CDR3 is CASSPRWDLAGGSSYNEQFF. Written as DNA, the CDR3 is TGTGCCAGCAGCCCCCGATGGGACCTAGCGGGAGGGAGCTCCTACAATGAGCAGTTCTTC.

This chain connects TRBV11-3 to TRBJ2-1; D not resolved. The CDR3 is made up of 16 amino acids. Per germline, CDR1 SGHNT and CDR2 YENEEA. V was trimmed by 0 bases and J by 6 bases, leaving 15 bases between them. For the CDR3, the DNA is TGTGCCAGCAGCTTAGATTCCAGGTCCCGCCGCAATGAGCAGTTCTTC. As protein: CASSLDSRSRRNEQFF.

This chain joins TRBV11-2 and TRBJ2-2, with TRBD2 matching 9 bases. CDR3 length: 15 amino acids. Germline V gives CDR1 SGHAT, CDR2 FQNNGV. V gave up 4 bases and J gave up 7 bases; unmatched junction bases: 7. This CDR3 is CASSWAGGPGGELFF. The CDR3 DNA follows: TGTGCCAGCAGCTGGGCGGGAGGGCCTGGCGGGGAGCTGTTTTTT. Full variable domain (missing parts from reference TRBV11-2 and TRBJ2-2): EAGVAQSPRYKIIEKRQSVAFWCNPISGHATLYWYQQILGQGPKLLIQFQNNGVVDDSQLPKDRFSAERLKGVDSTLKIQPAKLEDSAVYLCASSWAGGPGGELFFGEGSRLTVL.

The genes are TRBV28 and TRBJ2-6, with D unclear. The germline V gene encodes CDR1 MDHEN and CDR2 SYDVKM. V lost 3 bases and J 0 bases, leaving 21 bases between the germline ends. This CDR3 comprises 20 residues. The CDR3 spells CASSFSIRPRLHSGANVLTF. CDR3 DNA sequence: TGTGCCAGCAGTTTCTCAATCAGGCCACGGCTCCACTCTGGGGCCAACGTCCTGACTTTC.

The chain has TRBV18 and TRBJ1-1, with TRBD1 matching over 7 bases. V lost 8 bases and J lost 1; bases outside the gene matches: 4. Germline values: CDR1 KGHSH, CDR2 LQKENI. This CDR3 spans 13 amino acids. The DNA of the CDR3 is TGTGCCAGCCAGGGACAGAGGAACACTGAAGCTTTCTTT. It encodes CASQGQRNTEAFF.

The rearrangement links TRBV5-4 to TRBJ2-3; 11 bases are shared with TRBD2. The trim removed 4 bases at V and 4 bases at J, leaving 8 bases unmatched. Looked up from germline, CDR1 is SGHNT and CDR2 is YYREEE (reference sequence). The CDR3 is made up of 16 amino acids. This CDR3 reads CASSPTTSGNADTQYF. In DNA, the CDR3 is TGTGCCAGCAGCCCAACGACTAGCGGGAACGCAGATACGCAGTATTTT.

This clone has a handful of counts. The rearrangement uses TRBV28 and TRBJ1-2; a possible D gene is TRBD1 (6 bases). The germline gives CDR1 MDHEN, CDR2 SYDVKM. The CDR3 consists of 15 residues. V was shortened by 5 bases and J by 2 bases, with 15 bases between the two germline ends. CDR3 sequence (DNA): TGTGCCAGCAGTCCTCCGGACAGCCTCAACTATGGCTACACCTTC. Its protein is CASSPPDSLNYGYTF.

This chain links TRBV10-3 with TRBJ2-2; D may match TRBD1 or TRBD2 (6 bases each). V lost 0 bases to trimming and J lost 4 bases, with 9 bases between them. The CDR3 totals 15 residues. Germline V lookup: CDR1 ENHRY, CDR2 SYGVKD. The CDR3 spells CAISESEGGTGELFF. The CDR3 DNA reads as TGTGCCATCAGTGAGTCGGAGGGGGGCACCGGGGAGCTGTTTTTT.